One and the same sample provided the 28 T cell receptor beta chains below, sequenced in a study of blood T cell repertoires in COVID-19. The data were produced by immunoSEQ multiplex PCR, yet TCRdb's version contains in-frame clones alone and is incomplete. The sample records approximately 99,000 clones, 84% being singletons. Sequenced sample: peripheral blood. The receptors come from a man in his 70s with active or convalescent COVID-19.

The chain has TRBV5-1 and TRBJ2-2; 11 positions agree with TRBD2. This CDR3 contains 16 residues. The germline CDR1 and CDR2 sequences are SGHRS and YFSETQ. The V and J ends lost 3 bases and 9 bases, in that order; junction bases with no gene match: 10. CDR3 loop: CASSSRLAGTPRELFF. CDR3 DNA: TGCGCCAGCAGCTCCCGACTAGCGGGGACACCACGGGAGCTGTTTTTT.

This clone showed up just once. This rearrangement joins TRBV5-6 to TRBJ1-4; TRBD1 agrees at 8 bases. The CDR3 is 15 amino acids. Germline loops: CDR1 SGHDT, CDR2 YYEEEE. V lost 5 bases and J lost 8; bases outside the gene matches: 11. This CDR3 reads CASSPDRADGEKLFF. The CDR3 region has the DNA TGTGCCAGCAGTCCGGACAGGGCGGATGGCGAAAAACTGTTTTTT.

The chain links TRBV29-1 to TRBJ2-5; 10 bases fit TRBD2. Germline CDR1 is SQVTM and CDR2 is ANQGSEA. The V segment lost 5 bases and the J segment 2 bases; nucleotides outside the gene matches: 5. CDR3 size: 14 residues. The CDR3 DNA reads as TGCAGCGTTCGGGATAGCGGGGGGCAAGAGACCCAGTACTTC. It translates to CSVRDSGGQETQYF. The whole variable domain, remainder taken from reference TRBV29-1 and TRBJ2-5, is SAVISQKPSRDICQRGTSLTIQCQVDSQVTMMFWYRQQPGQSLTLIATANQGSEATYESGFVIDKFPISRPNLTFSTLTVSNMSPEDSSIYLCSVRDSGGQETQYFGPGTRLLVL.

The V and J genes are TRBV5-5 and TRBJ2-1; TRBD1 matches 11 bases. CDR1 and CDR2 from the germline V gene are SGHKS and YYEKEE (reference sequence). V shed 5 bases, J shed 4 bases, and the junction held 5 bases outside the gene matches. The CDR3 has 15 residues. The CDR3 is CASSVGTGGYNEQFF. The CDR3 DNA is TGTGCCAGCAGTGTCGGGACAGGGGGTTACAATGAGCAGTTCTTC.

The chain uses TRBV18 and TRBJ2-3; the D gene is possibly TRBD2 (5 bases). Trimming removed 3 bases from V and 6 bases from J, with 10 bases in between. The CDR3 totals 13 residues. The germline V gene has CDR1 KGHSH and CDR2 LQKENI. CDR3 protein: CASSPRGGDTQYF. CDR3 coding DNA: TGTGCCAGCTCACCCCGGGGTGGCGATACGCAGTATTTT.

This chain uses TRBV7-9 with TRBJ2-5; D might be TRBD1 (6 bases). V was trimmed by 4 bases and J by 2 bases, leaving 11 bases between them. This CDR3 is 14 amino acids long. The germline gives CDR1 SEHNR, CDR2 FQNEAQ (reference sequence). CDR3 DNA sequence: TGTGCCAGCAGCTCGTTTACAGGGCAAGAGACCCAGTACTTC. Translated, it gives CASSSFTGQETQYF.

The chain recombines TRBV5-8 with TRBJ2-2; a weak D match, TRBD1 (5 bases). The length of the CDR3 is 13 residues. Deletions cut 3 bases from V and 5 bases from J, with 8 bases between. CDR1 and CDR2 from the germline V gene are SGHTS and YDEGEE. CDR3 residues: CASSYRRTGELFF. Here the CDR3 DNA reads TGTGCCAGCAGCTACAGGCGGACCGGGGAGCTGTTTTTT.

This clone was counted a single time. The chain has TRBV2 and TRBJ1-1, with TRBD1 as a possible D gene (6 bases). Germline V gene lookup returns CDR1 SNHLY and CDR2 FYNNEI. Trimming took 6 bases from V and 5 from J, leaving 10 bases between them. This CDR3 spans 12 amino acids. The CDR3 loop reads CASSVDRTEAFF. The CDR3 DNA follows: TGTGCCAGCAGCGTCGACAGGACTGAAGCTTTCTTT.

V gene TRBV6-1 combines with J gene TRBJ1-2; D is undetermined. The V gene lost 2 bases and the J gene lost 7 bases, with 11 bases spanning the gap. CDR3 length: 13 amino acids. The germline CDR1 and CDR2 sequences are MNHNS and SASEGT. The CDR3 is CASSERPWSGYTF. CDR3 sequence (DNA): TGTGCCAGCAGTGAACGGCCTTGGAGTGGCTACACCTTC.

The chain links TRBV7-2 to TRBJ1-2, with D possibly being TRBD1 (5 bases). CDR1 and CDR2 from the germline V gene are SGHTA and FQGNSA. The CDR3 is 15 residues long. V shed 1 base and J shed 6 bases, with 15 bases lying between them. The CDR3 is CASSLVGGVQDGYTF. The CDR3 DNA reads TGTGCCAGCAGCTTAGTCGGCGGGGTACAGGATGGCTACACCTTC. Drawing the rest from reference TRBV7-2 and TRBJ1-2, the complete variable domain is GAGVSQSPSNKVTEKGKDVELRCDPISGHTALYWYRQSLGQGLEFLIYFQGNSAPDKSGLPSDRFSAERTGGSVSTLTIQRTQQEDSAVYLCASSLVGGVQDGYTFGSGTRLTVV.

CDR3 region: CSASPRPGELFF. The CDR3 DNA is TGCAGTGCTAGTCCGAGGCCCGGGGAGCTGTTTTTT. The chain recombines TRBV20-1 with TRBJ2-2; D call uncertain. This CDR3 is built from 12 residues. Deletions cut 3 bases from V and 6 bases from J, with 8 bases between. Germline V CDR1 and CDR2: DFQATT, SNEGSKA (reference sequence).

The rearrangement uses TRBV10-3 and TRBJ1-4; D not resolved. The CDR3 has 12 amino acids. V lost 0 bases, J lost 13 bases, and 9 bases lay in between. Germline V gene sequence: CDR1 ENHRY, CDR2 SYGVKD. The CDR3 nucleotides are TGTGCCATCAGTGAGTCCTCCATGCGACTGTTTTTT. Translated: CAISESSMRLFF.

The chain links TRBV19 to TRBJ2-5; 7 nucleotides align to TRBD1. The junction had 4 bases not matched to a gene; V was cut back by 1 base and J by 5 bases. The CDR3 extends over 14 amino acids. From germline, CDR1 is LNHDA and CDR2 SQIVND (reference sequence). CDR3 amino acids: CASSIGQGGETQYF. In DNA, the CDR3 is TGTGCCAGTAGTATAGGACAGGGCGGGGAGACCCAGTACTTC.

The rearrangement links TRBV19 to TRBJ2-1; tentatively, D is TRBD1 (6 bases). The CDR3 has 18 residues. Germline V gene sequence: CDR1 LNHDA, CDR2 SQIVND (reference sequence). Trimming shortened V by 4 bases and J by 0 bases, and 19 bases separated the two germline ends. The CDR3 bases are TGTGCCAGTAGTAACCCCCCCGACAGGCCAAGCTCCTACAATGAGCAGTTCTTC. Its translation is CASSNPPDRPSSYNEQFF. Full variable domain (outside the CDR3, taken from reference TRBV19 and TRBJ2-1): DGGITQSPKYLFRKEGQNVTLSCEQNLNHDAMYWYRQDPGQGLRLIYYSQIVNDFQKGDIAEGYSVSREKKESFPLTVTSAQKNPTAFYLCASSNPPDRPSSYNEQFFGPGTRLTVL.

The V call is TRBV5-6, the J call TRBJ1-2, with D possibly matching TRBD1 (6 bases). From germline, CDR1 is SGHDT and CDR2 YYEEEE. The CDR3 contains 14 residues. The germline V and J ends were trimmed by 0 bases and 4 bases, with 10 bases remaining between them. CDR3 amino acids: CASSLGLDSYGYTF. In nucleotides, the CDR3 is TGTGCCAGCAGCTTGGGCTTGGACAGCTATGGCTACACCTTC.

J is TRBJ2-3 and V is TRBV5-1; D unresolved. With 5 bases removed from V and 0 bases from J, the gap between germline ends came to 4 bases. CDR1 is SGHRS and CDR2 is YFSETQ in the germline V gene. The CDR3 extends over 12 amino acids. CDR3 DNA sequence: TGCGCCAGCAGGACTAGCACAGATACGCAGTATTTT. This sequence encodes CASRTSTDTQYF.

V and J are TRBV7-3 and TRBJ2-2, with 9 bases lining up with TRBD1. V shed 1 base and J 5 bases; nucleotides not matched to a gene: 5. The CDR3 covers 16 residues. Germline V gene lookup returns CDR1 SGHTA and CDR2 FQGTGA. CDR3 sequence: CASSLIATGGTGELFF. CDR3 nucleotide sequence: TGTGCCAGCAGCTTAATAGCGACAGGGGGGACCGGGGAGCTGTTTTTT.

This chain uses TRBV6-2 or TRBV6-3 with TRBJ2-3; D possibly corresponds to TRBD1 (8 bases). CDR3 length equals 17 residues. The germline V gene encodes CDR1 MNHEY and CDR2 SVGEGT. Trimming removed 2 bases at V and 5 bases at J, with 20 bases between. CDR3 DNA sequence: TGTGCCAGCAGTTACCCGCAGGGGGCGGGGGAGGTAGATACGCAGTATTTT. Its protein product is CASSYPQGAGEVDTQYF.

The V and J genes are TRBV12-5 and TRBJ1-1; 8 nucleotides line up with TRBD1. Germline assignment: CDR1 LGHNT and CDR2 FRNRAP. The length of the CDR3 is 15 residues. Losses at the gene ends were 5 bases for V and 3 bases for J; bases not matched to a gene: 8. The CDR3 bases are TGTGCTAGTGGTGGCGCAGGGGGCACGGACACTGAAGCTTTCTTT. This encodes CASGGAGGTDTEAFF.

The chain joins TRBV19 to TRBJ2-7; possibly TRBD1 for D (6 bases). Trimming left V 9 bases short and J 3 bases short, with 12 bases between. The V gene's germline CDR1 is LNHDA and CDR2 SQIVND (reference sequence). The CDR3 runs to 12 residues. The CDR3 sequence: CASQGTNYEQYF. CDR3 in DNA: TGTGCCAGCCAGGGGACCAACTACGAGCAGTACTTC.

CDR3 region: CASSSSGGLQETQYF. As DNA, the CDR3 is TGTGCCAGCAGCTCTAGCGGGGGACTACAAGAGACCCAGTACTTC. V is TRBV7-2 and J is TRBJ2-5, with 10 bases matching TRBD2. This CDR3 contains 15 residues. The V gene end was trimmed by 4 bases and the J gene end by 2 bases; junction bases not matched to a gene: 4. Per the germline V gene, CDR1 is SGHTA and CDR2 is FQGNSA.

The rearrangement uses TRBV28 and TRBJ2-5, with D possibly being TRBD1 (6 bases). The V end was cut by 5 bases, the J end by 2 bases, with 12 bases between. The CDR3 length is 14 residues. Germline-derived CDR1 and CDR2 are MDHEN and SYDVKM. The DNA for the CDR3 is TGTGCCAGCAGTAAAGACAGGAATCAAGAGACCCAGTACTTC. This encodes CASSKDRNQETQYF. The full variable domain, with the rest looked up from reference TRBV28 and TRBJ2-5, is DVKVTQSSRYLVKRTGEKVFLECVQDMDHENMFWYRQDPGLGLRLIYFSYDVKMKEKGDIPEGYSVSREKKERFSLILESASTNQTSMYLCASSKDRNQETQYFGPGTRLLVL.

The V and J genes are TRBV19 and TRBJ1-2, with 7 bases lining up with TRBD1. CDR1 is LNHDA and CDR2 is SQIVND in the germline V gene (reference sequence). J lost 8 bases, V lost 7 bases, and 10 bases had no gene match. This CDR3 spans 13 amino acids. CDR3 sequence reads: CASTNRGEGGYTF. The DNA for the CDR3 is TGTGCCAGTACCAACAGGGGTGAGGGAGGCTACACCTTC.

This chain uses TRBV5-6 with TRBJ2-7, with 11 positions matching TRBD1. V lost 3 bases to trimming and J lost 6 bases; unmatched junction nucleotides: 8. CDR1 and CDR2 (germline): SGHDT, YYEEEE. The CDR3 is 15 residues long. This CDR3 is CASSSLGTGGVEQYF. CDR3 nucleotides: TGTGCCAGCAGCTCCCTCGGGACAGGGGGAGTCGAGCAGTACTTC.

CDR3 residues: CASSYSGRAHEQYF. As DNA, the CDR3 is TGTGCCAGCAGTTACTCGGGCCGAGCCCACGAGCAGTACTTC. The V gene is TRBV6-5, the J gene TRBJ2-7; D gene ambiguous. The CDR3 covers 14 residues. V lost 0 bases and J lost 5, with 11 bases in between. Germline V gene data show CDR1 as MNHEY and CDR2 as SVGAGI.

The chain links TRBV28 to TRBJ2-3; TRBD1 matches at 8 bases. With V trimmed by 6 bases and J by 5 bases, 13 bases remained unmatched. In germline, CDR1 is MDHEN, CDR2 SYDVKM. The length of the CDR3 is 16 residues. The CDR3 coding sequence is TGTGCCAGCAGCTTGCAGGGGGCGGCCGAACGAGATACGCAGTATTTT. This sequence encodes CASSLQGAAERDTQYF.

The rearrangement links TRBV30 to TRBJ1-1, with 8 bases matching TRBD1. J lost 4 bases, V lost 4 bases, and 2 bases had no gene match. The CDR3 runs to 12 residues. Germline V lookup: CDR1 GTSNPN, CDR2 SVGIG (reference sequence). The CDR3 spells CAWTDRGTEAFF. In DNA form, the CDR3 reads TGTGCCTGGACAGACAGGGGCACTGAAGCTTTCTTT. The full variable domain, in which reference TRBV30 and TRBJ1-1 provide the parts outside the CDR3, is SQTIHQWPATLVQPVGSPLSLECTVEGTSNPNLYWYRQAAGRGLQLLFYSVGIGQISSEVPQNLSASRPQDRQFILSSKKLLLSDSGFYLCAWTDRGTEAFFGQGTRLTVV.

The rearrangement links TRBV7-2 to TRBJ1-6; tentative D call: TRBD1 (5 bases). Germline lookup yields CDR1 SGHTA and CDR2 FQGNSA. The V end lost 0 bases, the J end lost 7 bases, and 7 bases lay between the germline ends. CDR3 length: 14 residues. The CDR3, as DNA: TGTGCCAGCAGCTTAGCGGCAGGGAATTCACCCCTCCACTTT. Translated, it gives CASSLAAGNSPLHF.